This TCR beta chain was sequenced in a study of T cells after yellow fever vaccination. Across the study: Those fractions that held only low numbers of cells were prepared using the SMART-Seq v4 Ultra Low Input RNA kit.

Findings of the study overall: A weaker secondary response peaked on day 5, the primary on day 15. FACS-sorted repertoires could harbor abundant contaminating bulk-population clonotypes.

This clonotype was seen repeatedly, ten times or more. What it binds is not known. Synthesis of TCR cDNA relied on 5'RACE template switching, which attached a universal primer site and UMIs. Via MiXCR, TCRdb re-called the 5' RACE reads, giving one row per CDR3 protein. The sample lists 140,000 to 150,000 distinct CDR3 sequences, about 6.2% occurring once. The sequenced sample was CD4+ T cells sorted from PBMCs, obtained 10 days after the yellow fever booster vaccination. The TCR sequence derives from a young man who received the YFV17D yellow fever vaccine.

As DNA, the CDR3 is TGTGCCAGCAGTTATGACAGAAATCAGCCCCAGCATTTT. As protein: CASSYDRNQPQHF. The chain carries TRBV12-3 or TRBV12-4 and TRBJ1-5; TRBD1 is a possible D gene (5 bases). V shed 4 bases and J shed 4 bases, with 8 bases lying between them. The CDR3 has 13 residues.